The source of this TCR beta chain is a study of OX40 agonist ivuxolimab in advanced cancers. Across the study: Patients achieving partial responses numbered three: one hepatocellular carcinoma case and two cutaneous melanoma cases. Study observations and caveats: On average, a greater number of expanded clones characterised CD8+ T cells relative to CD4+. A proportion of nonresponders additionally exhibited low normalized T-cell clonal expansion.

In regard to this clone: Its target is not known.

Sequencing used immunoSEQ multiplex PCR; TCRdb keeps in-frame clones, though not all of them. Counted here are some 48,000 clones, about three quarters occurring once; the ten biggest clones make up roughly 7.9%. Trimming removed 5 bases from V and 5 bases from J, with 16 bases in between. The CDR3 has 16 residues. The V gene's germline CDR1 is SGHTA and CDR2 FQGNSA. The V gene is TRBV7-2, the J gene TRBJ2-6; D not resolved. The clonotype originates from an adult with an advanced solid tumor such as melanoma, head and neck, liver or kidney cancer. The sample here was CD4+ or CD8+ T cells sorted from blood, taken in a trial of the OX40 agonist ivuxolimab. CDR3 protein: CASSGARQSRANVLTF. The DNA of the CDR3 is TGTGCCAGCAGCGGTGCACGACAAAGTCGGGCCAACGTCCTGACTTTC.